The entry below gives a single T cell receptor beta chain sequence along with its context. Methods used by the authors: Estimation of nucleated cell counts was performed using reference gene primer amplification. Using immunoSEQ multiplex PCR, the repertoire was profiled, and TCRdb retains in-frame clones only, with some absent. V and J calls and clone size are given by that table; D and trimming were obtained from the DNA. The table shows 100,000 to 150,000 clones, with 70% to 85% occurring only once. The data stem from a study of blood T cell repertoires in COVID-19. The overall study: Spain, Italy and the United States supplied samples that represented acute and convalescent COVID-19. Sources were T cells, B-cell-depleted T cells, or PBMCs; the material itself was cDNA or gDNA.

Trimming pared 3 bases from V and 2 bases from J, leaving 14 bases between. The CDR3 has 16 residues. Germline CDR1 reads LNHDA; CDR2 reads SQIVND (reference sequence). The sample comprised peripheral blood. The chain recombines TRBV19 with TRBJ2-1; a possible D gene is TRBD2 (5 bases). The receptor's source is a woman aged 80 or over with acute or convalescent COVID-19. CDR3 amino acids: CASSMAGGPPYNEQFF. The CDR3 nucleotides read TGTGCCAGTAGTATGGCGGGCGGGCCACCCTACAATGAGCAGTTCTTC.